Listed here are 6 T cell receptor beta chains from one sample, sequenced in a study of OX40 agonist ivuxolimab in advanced cancers. Sequenced by immunoSEQ multiplex PCR; TCRdb stores in-frame clones only, minus some. The table includes 50,000 or so clones, 80% to 95% detected once. The sample in question was CD4+ or CD8+ T cells sorted from blood, obtained in a trial of the OX40 agonist ivuxolimab. The receptors were gathered from an adult with an advanced solid tumor such as melanoma, head and neck, liver or kidney cancer.

V is TRBV4-2 and J is TRBJ2-7, with D unresolved. CDR1 LGHNA and CDR2 YNFKEQ come from the germline V gene. The V gene lost 1 base and the J gene lost 3 bases, with 4 bases spanning the gap. The CDR3 has 12 residues. CDR3 loop: CASSQGGYEQYF. In DNA form, the CDR3 reads TGTGCCAGCAGCCAAGGGGGCTACGAGCAGTACTTC.

The CDR3 here is CASSSGTVRTDTQYF. CDR3 sequence (DNA): TGTGCCAGCAGTTCCGGGACAGTCCGCACAGATACGCAGTATTTT. The J gene is TRBJ2-3, the V gene TRBV27; 7 bases align to TRBD1. This CDR3 comprises 15 residues. After removal of 4 bases from V and 1 base from J, the junction contained 5 bases not matched to a gene. Germline assignment: CDR1 MNHEY and CDR2 SMNVEV (reference sequence).

J is TRBJ1-4 and V is TRBV7-6; no clear D. V lost 1 base to trimming and J lost 4 bases, with 13 bases between them. CDR3 length equals 16 residues. Germline loops: CDR1 SGHVS, CDR2 FNYEAQ. The CDR3 region has the DNA TGTGCCAGCAGCTTAGTTTCCCAGCTCTTTAATGAAAAACTGTTTTTT. This codes for CASSLVSQLFNEKLFF.

The chain recombines TRBV27 with TRBJ2-7; 7 nucleotides agree with TRBD2. CDR1 is MNHEY and CDR2 is SMNVEV in the germline V gene (reference sequence). This CDR3 region has 12 residues. V trimming: 4 bases; J trimming: 7 bases; junction bases outside the gene matches: 4. The chain's CDR3 is CASSWRGTEQYF. DNA of the CDR3: TGTGCCAGCAGTTGGCGGGGGACGGAGCAGTACTTC.

This chain uses TRBV5-6 with TRBJ2-7; weak D call: TRBD2 (5 bases). This CDR3 is 14 amino acids long. From germline, CDR1 is SGHDT and CDR2 YYEEEE. V lost 0 bases and J 0 bases, leaving 7 bases between the germline ends. Written as DNA, the CDR3 is TGTGCCAGCAGCTTGGGAGGGAGCTCCTACGAGCAGTACTTC. Residues: CASSLGGSSYEQYF.

The genes are TRBV13 and TRBJ1-4, with TRBD1 matching over 11 bases. J gave up 8 bases and V 2 bases, and 7 bases lay outside the gene matches. The CDR3 has 16 residues. Germline V gene data show CDR1 as PRHDT and CDR2 as FYEKMQ (reference sequence). This chain's CDR3 is CASSLRAGQGVEKLFF. The CDR3 nucleotides are TGTGCCAGCAGCTTAAGGGCGGGACAGGGGGTCGAAAAACTGTTTTTT.